What follows are 20 T cell receptor beta chains derived from one specimen sequenced in a study of blood T cell repertoires in COVID-19. Clones were sequenced by immunoSEQ multiplex PCR, and TCRdb holds only the in-frame ones, with some missing. This sample has 200,000 to 250,000 clones, with 87% found just once. Sequencing used peripheral blood. The origin of the receptors is a woman between 18 and 30 years old who had recovered from COVID-19.

The chain combines TRBV19 with TRBJ2-3; 13 bases are a match to TRBD2. Losses at the gene ends were 3 bases for V and 8 bases for J; bases not matched to a gene: 5. The CDR3 is made up of 15 amino acids. Germline V CDR1 and CDR2: LNHDA, SQIVND (reference sequence). The CDR3 loop reads CASSMGLAGPSTQYF. The CDR3 DNA reads TGTGCCAGTAGTATGGGACTAGCGGGGCCCAGTACGCAGTATTTT.

This chain joins TRBV12-3 or TRBV12-4 and TRBJ1-1; TRBD1 aligns across 7 bases. The CDR3 has 12 amino acids. V trimming: 5 bases; J trimming: 9 bases; junction bases outside the gene matches: 6. The CDR3 nucleotides are TGTGCCAGCAGTCCCGGACAGGTCAAAGCTTTCTTT. Its translation: CASSPGQVKAFF.

The chain carries TRBV25-1 and TRBJ2-4; the D gene is possibly TRBD1 (6 bases). V lost 5 bases and J lost 3, with 8 bases in between. Germline assignment: CDR1 MGHDK and CDR2 SYGVNS. This CDR3 is 13 amino acids long. The CDR3, as DNA: TGTGCCAGCAGTCCGGGACACAAAAACATTCAGTACTTC. It encodes CASSPGHKNIQYF.

The sample holds a few counts of this clone. The V call is TRBV23-1, the J call TRBJ2-7, with D possibly TRBD1 on 5 matching bases. TRBV23-1 is sorted into the ORF group, with uncertain function. Trimming removed 3 bases at V and 9 bases at J, with 6 bases between. This CDR3 is built from 10 residues. The CDR3 here is CASSHRAQYF. Here the CDR3 DNA reads TGCGCCAGCAGTCACAGGGCGCAGTACTTC.

This chain joins TRBV28 and TRBJ1-5; 7 bases align to TRBD1. From germline, CDR1 is MDHEN and CDR2 SYDVKM. The CDR3 totals 15 residues. The ends lost 6 bases at V and 7 bases at J; junction bases unmatched: 12. DNA for the CDR3: TGTGCCAGCAGCCGCCCCGACAGGGCGCAGCAGCCCCAGCATTTT. It is translated as CASSRPDRAQQPQHF.

This clone was detected only once. This chain connects TRBV18 to TRBJ1-2, with TRBD1 matching over 8 bases. Germline lookup yields CDR1 KGHSH and CDR2 LQKENI. The CDR3 is 14 residues long. Trimming cost V 3 bases and J 2 bases; bases outside gene matches: 2. The CDR3 is CASSPGQGNYGYTF. CDR3 in DNA: TGTGCCAGCTCACCCGGACAGGGAAACTATGGCTACACCTTC.

The chain recombines TRBV13 with TRBJ2-7; weak D call: TRBD1 (5 bases). Germline values: CDR1 PRHDT, CDR2 FYEKMQ (reference sequence). The CDR3 has 14 residues. Between the trimmed V and J ends, which lost 1 base and 5 bases, there was a span of 12 bases. CDR3 nucleotides: TGTGCCAGCAGCTTAGCAGGGTCGTTCAACGAGCAGTACTTC. Amino acid sequence: CASSLAGSFNEQYF.

The chain is built from TRBV29-1 and TRBJ2-3; TRBD2 is a possible D gene (7 bases). The CDR3 spans 14 residues. CDR1 is SQVTM, CDR2 ANQGSEA, per germline. V was trimmed by 3 bases and J by 2 bases, leaving 12 bases between them. CDR3 nucleotide sequence: TGCAGCGTTGAGGGGCGGGGGCTCACAGATACGCAGTATTTT. Protein product: CSVEGRGLTDTQYF.

CDR3: CSVGSGEYEQFF. CDR3 nucleotides: TGCAGCGTTGGGTCTGGGGAGTATGAGCAGTTCTTC. The J gene is TRBJ2-1, the V gene TRBV29-1; possibly TRBD2 for D (5 bases). V lost 4 bases and J lost 8, with 12 bases in between. CDR3 length: 12 amino acids. Germline V gene data show CDR1 as SQVTM and CDR2 as ANQGSEA.

The CDR3 coding sequence is TGTGCCAGCAGCACGGGGACAGGGAAGGTGGACGCCAAAAACATTCAGTACTTC. This sequence encodes CASSTGTGKVDAKNIQYF. The rearrangement uses TRBV7-2 and TRBJ2-4, with 9 bases fitting TRBD1. Germline CDR1 and CDR2: SGHTA and FQGNSA. This CDR3 contains 18 residues. Trimming removed 5 bases from V and 1 base from J; junction bases left unmatched: 12. Full variable domain (missing parts from reference TRBV7-2 and TRBJ2-4): GAGVSQSPSNKVTEKGKDVELRCDPISGHTALYWYRQSLGQGLEFLIYFQGNSAPDKSGLPSDRFSAERTGGSVSTLTIQRTQQEDSAVYLCASSTGTGKVDAKNIQYFGAGTRLSVL.

The chain joins TRBV7-9 to TRBJ1-3; D is unresolved. The germline V gene has CDR1 SEHNR and CDR2 FQNEAQ (reference sequence). V was shortened by 3 bases and J by 2 bases, with 8 bases between the two germline ends. The CDR3 is 14 amino acids. CDR3 amino acids: CASSLAITGNTIYF. The CDR3 nucleotides read TGTGCCAGCAGCTTGGCAATAACTGGAAACACCATATATTTT. The entire variable domain, with the rest obtained from reference TRBV7-9 and TRBJ1-3, is as follows: DTGVSQNPRHKITKRGQNVTFRCDPISEHNRLYWYRQTLGQGPEFLTYFQNEAQLEKSRLLSDRFSAERPKGSFSTLEIQRTEQGDSAMYLCASSLAITGNTIYFGEGSWLTVV.

The gene calls are TRBV9 and TRBJ2-1; TRBD2 matches at 12 bases. Germline CDR1 reads SGDLS; CDR2 reads YYNGEE. J was trimmed by 8 bases and V by 4 bases; bases with no gene match: 22. This CDR3 has 20 residues. The CDR3, as DNA: TGTGCCAGCAGCCCGAGCAAGACTAGCGGGAGAAGCTCTGGCGTGGATGAGCAGTTCTTC. Protein product: CASSPSKTSGRSSGVDEQFF.

The V gene is TRBV12-3 or TRBV12-4, the J gene TRBJ2-1; no clear D gene. V shed 2 bases and J shed 9 bases, with 8 bases lying between them. The CDR3 spans 12 residues. The CDR3 region has the DNA TGTGCCAGCAGTTTAAGCTTTACTGAGCAGTTCTTC. This codes for CASSLSFTEQFF.

The chain carries TRBV24-1 and TRBJ2-1; possibly TRBD2 for D (6 bases). Germline V CDR1 and CDR2: KGHDR, SFDVKD. The ends were cut back, 3 bases at V and 3 bases at J, with 8 bases in the middle. The CDR3 length is 14 residues. CDR3 sequence (DNA): TGTGCCACCAGTGATCGGGACTTCTACAATGAGCAGTTCTTC. Its protein is CATSDRDFYNEQFF.

J is TRBJ2-6 and V is TRBV7-9, with 7 nucleotides matching TRBD1. This CDR3 has 17 amino acids. The junction had 4 bases not matched to a gene; V was cut back by 0 bases and J by 2 bases. Germline V gene lookup returns CDR1 SEHNR and CDR2 FQNEAQ (reference sequence). CDR3 sequence: CASSLARTGAGANVLTF. The CDR3 region has the DNA TGTGCCAGCAGCTTAGCCCGAACAGGGGCTGGGGCCAACGTCCTGACTTTC.

V usage is TRBV4-3 and J usage is TRBJ2-1; the D is unclear. This CDR3 has 15 amino acids. Germline V lookup: CDR1 LGHNA, CDR2 YSLEER. The V gene lost 4 bases and the J gene lost 2 bases, with 12 bases spanning the gap. The CDR3 sequence is CASSLTLGPYNEQFF. In DNA, the CDR3 is TGCGCCAGCAGCCTCACCCTAGGTCCCTACAATGAGCAGTTCTTC.

The CDR3, as DNA: TGTGCCAGCTCACCACCCGGGTTGTCGGCGGAAGGCTACACCTTC. It translates to CASSPPGLSAEGYTF. The genes are TRBV18 and TRBJ1-2, with D uncertain. The ends were cut back, 0 bases at V and 8 bases at J, with 16 bases in the middle. The CDR3 runs to 15 residues. CDR1 KGHSH and CDR2 LQKENI come from the germline V gene.

Only a few counts were recorded for this clone. The rearrangement uses TRBV7-9 and TRBJ1-6, with a tentative D call TRBD1 (6 bases). The V gene lost 3 bases and the J gene lost 7 bases, with 10 bases spanning the gap. The CDR3 spans 14 residues. The germline gives CDR1 SEHNR, CDR2 FQNEAQ (reference sequence). The CDR3 DNA reads TGTGCCAGCAGCTTCACAGGGCGCAATTCACCCCTCCACTTT. It is translated as CASSFTGRNSPLHF.

This sequence joins TRBV7-3 and TRBJ2-1, with TRBD2 matching 7 bases. Germline loops: CDR1 SGHTA, CDR2 FQGTGA. V gave up 1 base and J gave up 2 bases; unmatched junction bases: 2. This CDR3 comprises 15 residues. Written as DNA, the CDR3 is TGTGCCAGCAGCTTAATTCTAGCGGCCTACAATGAGCAGTTCTTC. It yields the protein CASSLILAAYNEQFF.

This clone appeared a single time. The chain has TRBV19 and TRBJ2-2, with 9 bases that match TRBD2. Trimming at V came to 4 bases and at J to 4 bases, leaving 4 bases not matched to a gene. Germline CDR1 and CDR2: LNHDA and SQIVND (reference sequence). This CDR3 has 15 residues. Written as DNA, the CDR3 is TGTGCCAGTAGTAGCGGGACTAGCCTCACCGGGGAGCTGTTTTTT. Its protein product is CASSSGTSLTGELFF. Complete variable domain (other parts from reference TRBV19 and TRBJ2-2): DGGITQSPKYLFRKEGQNVTLSCEQNLNHDAMYWYRQDPGQGLRLIYYSQIVNDFQKGDIAEGYSVSREKKESFPLTVTSAQKNPTAFYLCASSSGTSLTGELFFGEGSRLTVL.